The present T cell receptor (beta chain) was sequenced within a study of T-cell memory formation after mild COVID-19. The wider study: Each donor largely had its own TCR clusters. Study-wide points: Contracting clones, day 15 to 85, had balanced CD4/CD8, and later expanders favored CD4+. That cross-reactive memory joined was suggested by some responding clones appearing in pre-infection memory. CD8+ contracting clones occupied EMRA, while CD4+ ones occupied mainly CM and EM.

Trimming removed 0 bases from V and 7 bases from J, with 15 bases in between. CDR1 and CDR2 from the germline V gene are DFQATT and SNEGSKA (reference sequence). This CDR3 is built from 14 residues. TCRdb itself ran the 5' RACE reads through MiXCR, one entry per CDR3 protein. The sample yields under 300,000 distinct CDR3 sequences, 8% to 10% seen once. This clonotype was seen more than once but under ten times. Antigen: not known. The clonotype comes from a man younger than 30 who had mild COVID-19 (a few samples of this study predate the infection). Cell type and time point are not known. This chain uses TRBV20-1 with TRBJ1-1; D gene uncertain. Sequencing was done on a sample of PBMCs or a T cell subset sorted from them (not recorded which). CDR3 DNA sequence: TGCAGTGCTAGAGATCATCTGGGCCTCAATGAAGCTTTCTTT. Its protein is CSARDHLGLNEAFF.